These 22 T cell receptor beta chains originate from one sample sequenced in a study of glioma-infiltrating T cells. TCR alpha and beta CDR3 regions were amplified from RNA using iRepertoire nested multiplex PCR. Each CDR3 protein is one row after TCRdb ran MiXCR on the multiplex PCR reads. Of more than 300,000 distinct CDR3 sequences in the sample, about 40% were seen once. Sequencing was done on a sample of glioma tissue, nonneoplastic brain tissue, or PBMCs (not recorded which). The receptors shown here come from a human donor with low-grade glioma or glioblastoma, undergoing nonglioma brain surgery, or in good health (not recorded which).

This clonotype occurred a few times. The CDR3 region has the DNA TGCAGCGTTGCGAGGCGGGACATAGGCCCAGATACGCAGTATTTT. This encodes CSVARRDIGPDTQYF. The chain recombines TRBV29-1 with TRBJ2-3, with D perhaps assigned TRBD1 or TRBD2 (6 bases each). Germline V lookup: CDR1 SQVTM, CDR2 ANQGSEA. V lost 4 bases, J lost 4 bases, and 18 bases lay in between. This CDR3 is built from 15 residues.

This clonotype was observed a handful of times. The CDR3 reads CASEEGLNTEAFF. CDR3 nucleotides: TGTGCCAGCGAGGAGGGCTTGAACACTGAAGCTTTCTTT. The chain joins TRBV7-2 to TRBJ1-1; D is unclear. The CDR3 consists of 13 residues. The germline V gene encodes CDR1 SGHTA and CDR2 FQGNSA. Trimming pared 8 bases from V and 0 bases from J, leaving 10 bases between.

This clonotype was recorded a few times. V is TRBV28 and J is TRBJ2-1, with D possibly TRBD1 on 5 matching bases. CDR1 and CDR2 from the germline V gene are MDHEN and SYDVKM. Trimming removed 3 bases from V and 7 bases from J, with 16 bases in between. This CDR3 spans 15 amino acids. The CDR3 protein is CASSFLQGGINEQFF. In DNA, the CDR3 is TGTGCCAGCAGTTTCCTCCAGGGTGGGATAAATGAGCAGTTCTTC.

This chain joins TRBV28 and TRBJ2-7; D possibly corresponds to TRBD1 (5 bases). Germline assignment: CDR1 MDHEN and CDR2 SYDVKM. This CDR3 has 14 residues. Trimming left V 2 bases short and J 1 base short, with 9 bases between. CDR3 sequence: CASSLRGRSYEQYF. The CDR3 nucleotides read TGTGCCAGCAGTTTAAGGGGCAGGTCCTACGAGCAGTACTTC.

This clonotype was counted a few times. The V gene is TRBV7-9, the J gene TRBJ2-1; tentative D call: TRBD2 (5 bases). Germline V gene lookup returns CDR1 SEHNR and CDR2 FQNEAQ (reference sequence). The CDR3 contains 14 residues. The CDR3 loop is CATTRGNPAHEQFF. CDR3 coding DNA: TGTGCAACTACCCGAGGGAACCCGGCCCATGAGCAGTTCTTC.

On this clonotype: A much larger clone differs from this one at a single base, so this may be a read error. J is TRBJ2-1 and V is TRBV6-6, with D possibly matching TRBD2 (6 bases). V was trimmed by 5 bases and J by 5 bases, leaving 16 bases between them. The CDR3 loop spans 15 amino acids. CDR1 and CDR2 (germline): MNHNY, SVGAGI (reference sequence). CDR3 in DNA: TGTGCCAGCAGTGAGCCGGGACTGGGTAACAATGAGCAGTTCTTC. Translated, it gives CASSEPGLGNNEQFF.

The table lists this clonotype with a count of one. One junction end disagrees with the germline gene, perhaps due to a read error. The chain uses TRBV6-1 and TRBJ2-1; 10 bases match TRBD2. Germline CDR1 and CDR2: MNHNS and SASEGT. The CDR3 is made up of 16 amino acids. CDR3 in amino acids: CASSRSAGTSENEKFF. CDR3 coding DNA: TGTGCCAGCAGTCGCAGCGCCGGGACTAGCGAGAATGAGAAGTTCTTC.

The V call is TRBV6-1, the J call TRBJ1-1, with D perhaps TRBD1 (6 bases). With 9 bases removed from V and 5 bases from J, the gap between germline ends came to 19 bases. The CDR3 length is 14 residues. The germline V gene encodes CDR1 MNHNS and CDR2 SASEGT. This CDR3 is CARSTPRGGTEAFF. The CDR3 region has the DNA TGTGCCAGAAGTACCCCACGAGGGGGGACTGAAGCTTTCTTT.

The chain joins TRBV19 to TRBJ1-1; TRBD1 matches 8 bases. J was trimmed by 0 bases and V by 1 base; bases with no gene match: 4. Per germline, CDR1 LNHDA and CDR2 SQIVND (reference sequence). The CDR3 has 16 residues. CDR3 nucleotide sequence: TGTGCCAGTAGTATAGGGACAGGGTGGATGAACACTGAAGCTTTCTTT. It specifies CASSIGTGWMNTEAFF.

Concerning this clonotype itself: The junction shows a germline mismatch at one end, possibly a read error. The rearrangement links TRBV7-2 to TRBJ2-4, with D possibly being TRBD1 (6 bases). Germline V gene lookup returns CDR1 SGHTA and CDR2 FQGNSA. The CDR3 covers 13 residues. The CDR3 bases are TGTGCCAGCAGCTTAGAGGGCATGACAGGATTGAACTTC. Translation: CASSLEGMTGLNF. Full variable domain (remainder filled in from reference TRBV7-2 and TRBJ2-4): GAGVSQSPSNKVTEKGKDVELRCDPISGHTALYWYRQSLGQGLEFLIYFQGNSAPDKSGLPSDRFSAERTGGSVSTLTIQRTQQEDSAVYLCASSLEGMTGLNFGAGTRLSVL.

This clonotype has only a few counts. The V and J genes are TRBV27 and TRBJ2-1; D tentatively fits TRBD1 or TRBD2 (5 bases each). Germline lookup yields CDR1 MNHEY and CDR2 SMNVEV (reference sequence). CDR3 length: 16 amino acids. The germline V and J ends were trimmed by 5 bases and 4 bases, with 18 bases remaining between them. Here the CDR3 reads CASSPIAFGGYNEQFF. The CDR3 DNA follows: TGTGCCAGCAGTCCCATAGCGTTTGGGGGTTACAATGAGCAGTTCTTC.

This chain connects TRBV7-2 to TRBJ2-7; tentative D call: TRBD1 (6 bases). Deletions cut 2 bases from V and 2 bases from J, with 16 bases between. CDR1 and CDR2 from the germline V gene are SGHTA and FQGNSA. The CDR3 is made up of 16 amino acids. Here the CDR3 reads CASSLSSAGDTYEQYF. The CDR3 DNA reads as TGTGCCAGCAGCTTAAGCTCCGCAGGGGACACCTACGAGCAGTACTTC.

This clonotype turned up a few times. V is TRBV7-9 and J is TRBJ2-3; D might be TRBD1 (5 bases). Germline lookup yields CDR1 SEHNR and CDR2 FQNEAQ (reference sequence). Trimming stripped 7 bases from V and 3 bases from J, with 14 bases between. CDR3 size: 14 residues. This CDR3 is CASNRARETDTQYF. The CDR3 DNA sequence: TGTGCCAGCAACCGGGCCAGGGAAACAGATACGCAGTATTTT.

This clonotype was seen at least ten times. The chain carries TRBV6-5 and TRBJ2-7, with 7 nucleotides matching TRBD1. The J segment lost 4 bases and the V segment lost 1 base, leaving 7 bases of the junction unmatched. The CDR3 contains 15 residues. From germline, CDR1 is MNHEY and CDR2 SVGAGI. In DNA, the CDR3 is TGTGCCAGCAGTTACTACACCGGGACAGCTTACGAGCAGTACTTC. Its translation: CASSYYTGTAYEQYF.

This chain links TRBV11-1 with TRBJ2-5; 8 nucleotides line up with TRBD1. This CDR3 spans 16 amino acids. CDR1 and CDR2 from the germline V gene are SGHAT and FQDESV (reference sequence). The ends lost 5 bases at V and 7 bases at J; junction bases unmatched: 15. CDR3 sequence (DNA): TGTGCCAGCAGCCCCTCTCCCGGACAGGGAGTATGGACCCAGTACTTC. It is translated as CASSPSPGQGVWTQYF.

This clonotype occurred many times. This rearrangement joins TRBV15 to TRBJ2-7; 7 bases agree with TRBD1. The CDR3 runs to 16 residues. After removal of 0 bases from V and 5 bases from J, the junction contained 10 bases not matched to a gene. Germline V gene sequence: CDR1 LNHNV, CDR2 YYDKDF (reference sequence). The CDR3 bases are TGTGCCACCAGCAGAGATCGAACAGGGGTTGGCCACGAGCAGTACTTC. This gives the protein CATSRDRTGVGHEQYF. Variable domain in full (rest from reference TRBV15 and TRBJ2-7): DAMVIQNPRYQVTQFGKPVTLSCSQTLNHNVMYWYQQKSSQAPKLLFHYYDKDFNNEADTPDNFQSRRPNTSFCFLDIRSPGLGDTAMYLCATSRDRTGVGHEQYFGPGTRLTVT.

This chain links TRBV28 with TRBJ2-2, with TRBD1 matching over 11 bases. This CDR3 comprises 16 residues. The junction had 4 bases not matched to a gene; V was cut back by 1 base and J by 6 bases. Per the germline V gene, CDR1 is MDHEN and CDR2 is SYDVKM. The DNA of the CDR3 is TGTGCCAGCAGTTTATCCCGGACAGGGGGCTCCGGGGAGCTGTTTTTT. Protein product: CASSLSRTGGSGELFF.

V gene TRBV4-2 combines with J gene TRBJ2-7; D is unresolved. V was pared by 2 bases and J by 3 bases, with 11 bases between. The CDR3 contains 14 residues. Looked up from germline, CDR1 is LGHNA and CDR2 is YNFKEQ. CDR3 nucleotide sequence: TGTGCCAGCAGCCAAACCAACCTAGGCTACGAGCAGTACTTC. This encodes CASSQTNLGYEQYF.

The rearrangement links TRBV5-1 to TRBJ2-5, with a possible D match to TRBD1 (6 bases). Germline CDR1 and CDR2: SGHRS and YFSETQ. The CDR3 sequence is 15 residues long. The germline V and J ends were trimmed by 4 bases and 2 bases, with 15 bases remaining between them. The CDR3 DNA reads as TGCGCCAGCAGCCCTGCCGGGACACCGCAAGAGACCCAGTACTTC. Amino acids: CASSPAGTPQETQYF. Supplemented by reference TRBV5-1 and TRBJ2-5, the full variable domain reads KAGVTQTPRYLIKTRGQQVTLSCSPISGHRSVSWYQQTPGQGLQFLFEYFSETQRNKGNFPGRFSGRQFSNSRSEMNVSTLELGDSALYLCASSPAGTPQETQYFGPGTRLLVL.

The rearrangement joins TRBV28 to TRBJ1-5; D remains ambiguous. V was clipped by 4 bases and J by 0 bases, with 16 bases between them. The V gene's germline CDR1 is MDHEN and CDR2 SYDVKM. The CDR3 consists of 17 residues. Here the CDR3 DNA reads TGTGCCAGCAGTTCCCCCCCCCGACACCGTAGCAATCAGCCCCAGCATTTT. It codes for CASSSPPRHRSNQPQHF.

Worth noting for this clonotype: Being one base from a much bigger clone, this may be a read error. The chain joins TRBV20-1 to TRBJ1-1; D is uncertain. CDR3 length: 11 residues. V lost 4 bases and J lost 8, with 11 bases in between. Germline CDR1 reads DFQATT; CDR2 reads SNEGSKA (reference sequence). The CDR3 reads CSAKGGREAFF. In nucleotides, the CDR3 is TGCAGTGCTAAAGGTGGCAGGGAAGCTTTCTTT.

The rearrangement joins TRBV6-1 to TRBJ1-1, with D possibly being TRBD1 (5 bases). Germline CDR1 and CDR2: MNHNS and SASEGT. There are 15 residues in the CDR3. Trimming left V 10 bases short and J 5 bases short, with 23 bases between. CDR3 sequence reads: CAIRAFGSDETEAFF. Here the CDR3 DNA reads TGTGCCATCAGGGCCTTTGGCAGCGATGAAACTGAAGCTTTCTTT.